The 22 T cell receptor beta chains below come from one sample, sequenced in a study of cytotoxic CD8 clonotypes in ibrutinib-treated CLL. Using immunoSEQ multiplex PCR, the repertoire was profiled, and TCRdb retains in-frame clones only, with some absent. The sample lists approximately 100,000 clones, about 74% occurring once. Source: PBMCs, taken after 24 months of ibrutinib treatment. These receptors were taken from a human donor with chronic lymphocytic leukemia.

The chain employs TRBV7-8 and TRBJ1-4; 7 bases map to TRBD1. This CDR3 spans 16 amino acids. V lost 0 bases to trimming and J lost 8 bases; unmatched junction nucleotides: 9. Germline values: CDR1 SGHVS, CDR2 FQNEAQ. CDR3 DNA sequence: TGTGCCAGCAGCTTAGCTCCCCAGGGCAGGGGGGAAAAACTGTTTTTT. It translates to CASSLAPQGRGEKLFF.

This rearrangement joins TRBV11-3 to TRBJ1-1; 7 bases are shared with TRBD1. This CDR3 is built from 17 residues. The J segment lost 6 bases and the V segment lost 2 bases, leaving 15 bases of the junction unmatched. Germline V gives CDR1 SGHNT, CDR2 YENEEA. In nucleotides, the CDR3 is TGTGCCAGCAGCTTATTCCCAACCATAGACAGGGTCGCTGAAGCTTTCTTT. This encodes CASSLFPTIDRVAEAFF.

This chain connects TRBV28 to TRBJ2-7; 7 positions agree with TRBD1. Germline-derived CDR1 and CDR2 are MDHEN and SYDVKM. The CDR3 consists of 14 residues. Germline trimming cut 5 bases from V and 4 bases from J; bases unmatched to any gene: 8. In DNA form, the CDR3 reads TGTGCCAGCAGTCTAACCGGGACAGATTACGAGCAGTACTTC. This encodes CASSLTGTDYEQYF. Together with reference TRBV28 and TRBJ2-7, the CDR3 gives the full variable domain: DVKVTQSSRYLVKRTGEKVFLECVQDMDHENMFWYRQDPGLGLRLIYFSYDVKMKEKGDIPEGYSVSREKKERFSLILESASTNQTSMYLCASSLTGTDYEQYFGPGTRLTVT.

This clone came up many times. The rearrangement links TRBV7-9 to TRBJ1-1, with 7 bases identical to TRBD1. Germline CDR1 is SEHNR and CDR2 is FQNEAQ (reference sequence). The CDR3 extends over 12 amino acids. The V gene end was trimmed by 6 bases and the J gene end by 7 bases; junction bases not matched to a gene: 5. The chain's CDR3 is CASRSGQDEAFF. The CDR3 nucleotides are TGTGCCAGCAGGTCTGGACAGGATGAAGCTTTCTTT.

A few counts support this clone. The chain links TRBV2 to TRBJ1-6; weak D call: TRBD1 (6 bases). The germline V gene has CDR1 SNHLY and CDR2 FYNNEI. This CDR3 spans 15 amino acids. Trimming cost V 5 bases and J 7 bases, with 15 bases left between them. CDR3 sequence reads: CASSPLQGWNSPLHF. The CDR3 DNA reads TGTGCCAGCAGTCCATTACAGGGATGGAATTCACCCCTCCACTTT.

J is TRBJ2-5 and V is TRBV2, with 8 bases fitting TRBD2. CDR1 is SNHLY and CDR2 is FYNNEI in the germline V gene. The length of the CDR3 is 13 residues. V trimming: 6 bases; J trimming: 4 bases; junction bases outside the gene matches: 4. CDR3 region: CASSARGGETQYF. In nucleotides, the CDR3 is TGTGCCAGCAGCGCTCGGGGGGGAGAGACCCAGTACTTC.

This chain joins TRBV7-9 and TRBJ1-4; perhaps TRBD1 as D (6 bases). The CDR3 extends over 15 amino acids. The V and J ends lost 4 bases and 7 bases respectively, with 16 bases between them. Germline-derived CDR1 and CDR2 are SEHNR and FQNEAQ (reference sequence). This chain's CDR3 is CASSSQGPRGEKLFF. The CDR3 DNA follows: TGTGCCAGCAGCTCGCAGGGGCCTCGGGGTGAAAAACTGTTTTTT.

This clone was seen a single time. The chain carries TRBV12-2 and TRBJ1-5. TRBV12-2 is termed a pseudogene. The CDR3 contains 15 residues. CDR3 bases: TGTGCAAGTCGCTCACACTGGGGTCGCAATCAGCCCCAGCATTTT. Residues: CASRSHWGRNQPQHF.

Written as DNA, the CDR3 is TGTGCCAGCAGCTTATCCCCCCCCTATTCACCCCTCCACTTT. Translating gives CASSLSPPYSPLHF. This rearrangement joins TRBV11-2 to TRBJ1-6; D is unclear. Germline assignment: CDR1 SGHAT and CDR2 FQNNGV. This CDR3 comprises 14 residues. V dropped 2 bases and J dropped 8 bases, with 10 bases sitting between them.

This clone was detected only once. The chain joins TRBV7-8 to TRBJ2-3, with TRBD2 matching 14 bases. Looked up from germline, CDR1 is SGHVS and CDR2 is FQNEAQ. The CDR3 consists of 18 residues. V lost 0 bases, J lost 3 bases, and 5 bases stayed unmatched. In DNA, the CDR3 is TGTGCCAGCAGCTTAGCAGGGACTAGCGGGGGTGGAACAGATACGCAGTATTTT. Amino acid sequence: CASSLAGTSGGGTDTQYF.

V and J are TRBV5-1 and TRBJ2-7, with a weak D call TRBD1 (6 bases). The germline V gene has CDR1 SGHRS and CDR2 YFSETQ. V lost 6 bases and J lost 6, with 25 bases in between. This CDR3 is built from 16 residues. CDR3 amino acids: CASTQGRSSTKGEQYF. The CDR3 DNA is TGCGCCAGCACCCAGGGGCGAAGTTCTACTAAGGGCGAGCAGTACTTC.

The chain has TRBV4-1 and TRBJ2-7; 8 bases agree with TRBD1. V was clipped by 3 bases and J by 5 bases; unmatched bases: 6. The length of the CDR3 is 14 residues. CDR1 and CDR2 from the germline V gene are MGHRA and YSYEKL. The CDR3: CASSHQQGAHEQYF. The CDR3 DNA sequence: TGCGCCAGCAGCCACCAGCAGGGGGCCCACGAGCAGTACTTC.

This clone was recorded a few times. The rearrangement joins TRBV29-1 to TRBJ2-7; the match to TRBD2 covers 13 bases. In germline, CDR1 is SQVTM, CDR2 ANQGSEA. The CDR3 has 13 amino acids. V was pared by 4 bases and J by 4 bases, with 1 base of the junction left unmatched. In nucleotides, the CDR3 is TGCAGCGTTGGGACTAGCGGGAGTTACGAGCAGTACTTC. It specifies CSVGTSGSYEQYF.

CDR3 DNA sequence: TGTGCCAGCAGCTATACCCCCCACAGAGCAACTAATGAAAAACTGTTTTTT. Translating it yields CASSYTPHRATNEKLFF. The gene calls are TRBV27 and TRBJ1-4; D is unclear. Germline-derived CDR1 and CDR2 are MNHEY and SMNVEV (reference sequence). V was trimmed by 6 bases and J by 0 bases, leaving 17 bases between them. CDR3 length: 17 amino acids.

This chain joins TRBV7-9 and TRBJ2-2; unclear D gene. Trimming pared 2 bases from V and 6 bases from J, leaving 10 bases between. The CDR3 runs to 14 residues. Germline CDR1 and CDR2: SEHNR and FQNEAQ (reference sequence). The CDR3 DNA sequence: TGTGCCAGCAGCTTAATACTGCGGTCCGGGGAGCTGTTTTTT. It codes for CASSLILRSGELFF.

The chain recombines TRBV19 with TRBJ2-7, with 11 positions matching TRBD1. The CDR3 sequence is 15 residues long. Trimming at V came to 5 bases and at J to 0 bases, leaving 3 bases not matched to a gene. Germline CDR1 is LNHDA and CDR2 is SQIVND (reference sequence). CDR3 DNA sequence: TGTGCCAGTAGTGCCGGGACAGGGGGCTCCTACGAGCAGTACTTC. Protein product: CASSAGTGGSYEQYF.

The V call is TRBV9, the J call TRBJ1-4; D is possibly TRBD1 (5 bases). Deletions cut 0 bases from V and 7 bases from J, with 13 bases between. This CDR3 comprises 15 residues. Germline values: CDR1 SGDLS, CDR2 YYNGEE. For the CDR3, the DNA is TGTGCCAGCAGCGTAGCTCAGGGTATGGGTGAAAAACTGTTTTTT. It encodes CASSVAQGMGEKLFF.

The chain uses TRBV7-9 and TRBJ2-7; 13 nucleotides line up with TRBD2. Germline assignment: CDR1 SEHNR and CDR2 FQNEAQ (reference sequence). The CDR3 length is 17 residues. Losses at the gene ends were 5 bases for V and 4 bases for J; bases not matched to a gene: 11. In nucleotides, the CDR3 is TGTGCCAGCAGCCCGACCCCGGGACTAGCGGGATTGTACGAGCAGTACTTC. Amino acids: CASSPTPGLAGLYEQYF.

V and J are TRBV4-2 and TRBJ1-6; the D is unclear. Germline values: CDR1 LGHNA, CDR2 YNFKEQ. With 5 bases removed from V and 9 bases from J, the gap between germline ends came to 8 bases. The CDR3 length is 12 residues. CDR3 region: CASSLESSPLHF. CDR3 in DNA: TGTGCCAGCAGCTTAGAATCTTCACCCCTCCACTTT.

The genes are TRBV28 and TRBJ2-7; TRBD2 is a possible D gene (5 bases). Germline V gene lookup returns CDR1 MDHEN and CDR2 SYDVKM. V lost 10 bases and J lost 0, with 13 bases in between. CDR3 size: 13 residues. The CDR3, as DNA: TGTGCCACCCCGACGGGGAGCTCCTACGAGCAGTACTTC. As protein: CATPTGSSYEQYF.

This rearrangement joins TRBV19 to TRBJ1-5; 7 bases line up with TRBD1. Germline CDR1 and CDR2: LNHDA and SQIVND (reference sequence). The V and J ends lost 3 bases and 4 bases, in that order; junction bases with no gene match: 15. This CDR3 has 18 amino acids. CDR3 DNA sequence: TGTGCCAGTAGTATGGGGTCCCGGGGACAGTATATAAATCAGCCCCAGCATTTT. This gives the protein CASSMGSRGQYINQPQHF.

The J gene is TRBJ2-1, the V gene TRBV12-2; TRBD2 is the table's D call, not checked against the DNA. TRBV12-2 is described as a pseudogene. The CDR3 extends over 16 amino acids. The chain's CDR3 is CASRLARIKVVGEQFF. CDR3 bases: TGTGCAAGTCGCTTAGCGCGGATTAAGGTGGTAGGTGAGCAGTTCTTC.